This TCR beta chain was obtained from a study of T cells expressing NK-cell markers. Study-wide results and caveats: Among several donors, these clonotypes also ranked first in the CD3+CD56-NKG2C+ fraction. The HCMV specificity of the expanded NKG2C+ T cell clones stayed unresolved. Roughly 6 donors had dominant NKG2C+ clonotypes that comprised roughly 1.0-7.5% of their CD8+ T cells.

TCRdb reprocessed the 5' RACE reads and keeps a single row for each CDR3 protein, giving no DNA. The listing records about 120,000 distinct CDR3 sequences. This CDR3 spans 15 amino acids. To note about this clonotype: Its antigen is unknown.

J is TRBJ2-1 and V is TRBV12-3 or TRBV12-4; the TRBD2 assignment by TCRdb is unverifiable without DNA. Sequenced material: blood T cells: a sorted CD56 or NKG2C T cell subset, CD4+ or CD8+ T cells, or bulk PBMC T cells (not recorded which). The receptor's source is a woman aged 18-70 years in good health. CDR3 loop: CASSPTSGLNNEQFF.